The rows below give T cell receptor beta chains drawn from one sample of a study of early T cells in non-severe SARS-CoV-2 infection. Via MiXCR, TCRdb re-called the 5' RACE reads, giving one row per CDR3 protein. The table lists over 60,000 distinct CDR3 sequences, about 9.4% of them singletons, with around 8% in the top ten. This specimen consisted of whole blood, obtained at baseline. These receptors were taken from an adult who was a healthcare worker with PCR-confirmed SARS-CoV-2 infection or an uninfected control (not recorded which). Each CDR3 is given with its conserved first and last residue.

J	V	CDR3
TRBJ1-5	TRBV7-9	CASSFTGPSEPQHF
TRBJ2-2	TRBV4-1	CASRPTGTNTGELFF
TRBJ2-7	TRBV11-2	CASSLDGTDTYEQYF
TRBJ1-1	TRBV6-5	CASSSQGYTEAFF
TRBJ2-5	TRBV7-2	CASSWAGGETQYF
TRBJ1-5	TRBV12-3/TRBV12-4	CASSLGRGYSNQPQHF
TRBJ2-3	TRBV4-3	CASSQGRTSTDTQYF
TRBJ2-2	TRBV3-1	CASSQDPGYTGELFF
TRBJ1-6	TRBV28	CASSLRQGLPYNSPLHF
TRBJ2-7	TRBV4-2	CASSQVLDRAYEQYF
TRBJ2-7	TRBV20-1	CSARRMGQSHEQYF
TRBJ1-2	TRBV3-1	CASSQGAQSYGYTF
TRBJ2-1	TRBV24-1	CATSDPGGGSYNEQFF
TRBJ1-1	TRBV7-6	CASSLGSRGSTEAFF
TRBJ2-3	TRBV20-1	CSARRRQASTDTQYF
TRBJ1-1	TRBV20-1	CSAREGEVNTEAFF
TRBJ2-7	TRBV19	CASSFSGTGGYEQYF
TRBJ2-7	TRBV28	CASSLFSGWKSSYEQYF
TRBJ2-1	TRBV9	CASSVDSVGGYNEQFF
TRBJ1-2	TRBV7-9	CASSPRDAKSYGYTF
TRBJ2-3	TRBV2	CASRDRGFTDTQYF
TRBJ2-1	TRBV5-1	CASSYETSGGNEQFF
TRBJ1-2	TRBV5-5	CASSPSPGAHYGYTF
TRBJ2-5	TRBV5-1	CASSMGLAETQYF
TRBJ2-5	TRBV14	CAIIQGAQETQYF
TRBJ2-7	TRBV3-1	CASSQGSPGKTYEQYF